This T cell receptor beta chain was captured by sequencing in a study of Ad26.COV2.S vaccination and SARS-CoV-2 variants. Points from the study as a whole: Vaccine recipients surpassed placebo recipients in spike-specific TCR breadth.

In the case of this clone: The antigen is unknown.

Treatment denoted: some 20 received Ad26.COV2.S at low or high dose, single or two shots; roughly 5 received placebo; per-sample allocation not given. Day 63 after the first vaccine or placebo injection was the time point for sampling. The CDR3 contains 12 residues. V gave up 6 bases and J gave up 8 bases, with 13 bases separating them. CDR1 is SNHLY, CDR2 FYNNEI, per germline. Method: immunoSEQ multiplex PCR; TCRdb's copy keeps in-frame clones and lacks some. Altogether a few hundred thousand clones are present, 75% to 95% being singletons, with the ten largest covering 10% to 15%. This clonotype was sampled from a person aged 18-65 years who received the Ad26.COV2.S COVID-19 vaccine or a placebo. The genes are TRBV2 and TRBJ1-1; D possibly corresponds to TRBD1 (6 bases). The sample was peripheral blood, taken in a trial of Ad26.COV2.S vaccine versus placebo. The CDR3 protein is CASRLDRIEAFF. CDR3 coding DNA: TGTGCCAGCAGGCTTGACAGGATCGAAGCTTTCTTT.